The 29 T cell receptor beta chains presented below share a single source sample, sequenced in a study of T cells after yellow fever vaccination. A single record per CDR3 protein comes from TCRdb applying MiXCR to the 5' RACE reads. The sample contains around 300,000 distinct CDR3 sequences, approximately 4% of which appear only once. Sequenced here: PBMCs, sampled 5 days after the yellow fever booster vaccination. The source of these receptors is a young man who received the YFV17D yellow fever vaccine.

The chain carries TRBV9 and TRBJ2-3; no reliable D call. Trimming cost V 0 bases and J 1 base, with 9 bases left between them. Germline lookup yields CDR1 SGDLS and CDR2 YYNGEE. The CDR3 is made up of 15 amino acids. In DNA form, the CDR3 reads TGTGCCAGCAGCGTAGTGGGGTGGCGCACAGATACGCAGTATTTT. Amino acid sequence: CASSVVGWRTDTQYF.

This clonotype was seen many times. The chain combines TRBV4-2 with TRBJ2-1; D unresolved. The CDR3 is 16 residues long. Germline-derived CDR1 and CDR2 are LGHNA and YNFKEQ. V was pared by 0 bases and J by 5 bases, with 14 bases between. Written as DNA, the CDR3 is TGTGCCAGCAGCCAAGACCCGGCCGATCGCCACAATGAGCAGTTCTTC. Protein: CASSQDPADRHNEQFF.

V is TRBV7-3 and J is TRBJ2-5; D is ambiguous. Trimming removed 5 bases at V and 5 bases at J, with 15 bases between. Germline V gives CDR1 SGHTA, CDR2 FQGTGA. The CDR3 has 14 residues. In DNA form, the CDR3 reads TGTGCCAGCAGCGGCACCGGGTCCAGGGAGACCCAGTACTTC. It encodes CASSGTGSRETQYF.

V gene TRBV21-1 combines with J gene TRBJ2-5; the table gives TRBD2 as D, unverified against the DNA. TRBV21-1 is given as a pseudogene. This CDR3 contains 15 residues. As DNA, the CDR3 is TGTGCCAGCATCTACCCGGGACTAGTGCGTGAGACCCAGTACTTC. This sequence encodes CASIYPGLVRETQYF.

This clonotype was detected ten times or more. This chain joins TRBV12-3 or TRBV12-4 and TRBJ2-2; D is uncertain. V was pared by 3 bases and J by 0 bases, with 11 bases between. This CDR3 is 16 amino acids long. CDR3 protein: CASSFGRVTNTGELFF. CDR3 DNA: TGTGCCAGCAGTTTTGGTAGGGTTACGAACACCGGGGAGCTGTTTTTT.

The gene calls are TRBV6-5 and TRBJ1-1, with a tentative D call TRBD1 (6 bases). The CDR3 runs 15 residues. Germline loops: CDR1 MNHEY, CDR2 SVGAGI. Trimming shortened V by 5 bases and J by 5 bases, and 18 bases separated the two germline ends. The CDR3 region has the DNA TGTGCCAGCAGTACCCACTCTGGGGGGCAGACTGAAGCTTTCTTT. It encodes CASSTHSGGQTEAFF.

This clonotype came up a few times. The J gene is TRBJ2-3, the V gene TRBV4-1; D gene unclear. V was clipped by 0 bases and J by 7 bases, with 20 bases between them. The CDR3 runs to 17 residues. Germline CDR1 MGHRA, CDR2 YSYEKL. The CDR3 region is CASSQEASFIQQYTQYF. The CDR3 region has the DNA TGCGCCAGCAGCCAAGAAGCTTCCTTTATTCAGCAGTATACGCAGTATTTT.

The chain carries TRBV7-9 and TRBJ1-2; D gene unclear. Germline CDR1 reads SEHNR; CDR2 reads FQNEAQ (reference sequence). The V gene lost 3 bases and the J gene lost 4 bases, with 9 bases spanning the gap. The CDR3 has 13 residues. CDR3 nucleotide sequence: TGTGCCAGCAGCTTCCAGCTCTCCTATGGCTACACCTTC. Translation: CASSFQLSYGYTF. The whole variable domain, remainder taken from reference TRBV7-9 and TRBJ1-2, is DTGVSQNPRHKITKRGQNVTFRCDPISEHNRLYWYRQTLGQGPEFLTYFQNEAQLEKSRLLSDRFSAERPKGSFSTLEIQRTEQGDSAMYLCASSFQLSYGYTFGSGTRLTVV.

The genes are TRBV9 and TRBJ1-1, with D possibly TRBD1 on 5 matching bases. This CDR3 has 15 residues. CDR1 and CDR2 from the germline V gene are SGDLS and YYNGEE. V was pared by 4 bases and J by 3 bases, with 16 bases between. CDR3 in DNA: TGTGCCAGCAGCTCGGGACCGGACGTAGACACTGAAGCTTTCTTT. This encodes CASSSGPDVDTEAFF. The full variable domain, completed using reference TRBV9 and TRBJ1-1, is DSGVTQTPKHLITATGQRVTLRCSPRSGDLSVYWYQQSLDQGLQFLIQYYNGEERAKGNILERFSAQQFPDLHSELNLSSLELGDSALYFCASSSGPDVDTEAFFGQGTRLTVV.

This clonotype showed up just a few times. This chain links TRBV5-1 with TRBJ2-7; possibly TRBD2 for D (5 bases). CDR1 and CDR2 (germline): SGHRS, YFSETQ. The CDR3 sequence is 13 residues long. Between the trimmed V and J ends, which lost 3 bases and 9 bases, there was a span of 16 bases. The CDR3: CASSSGLGVGQYF. The DNA for the CDR3 is TGCGCCAGCAGCTCTGGACTGGGCGTCGGGCAGTACTTC.

This clonotype has just a few counts. The J gene is TRBJ1-2, the V gene TRBV6-2 or TRBV6-3, with D perhaps matching TRBD1 (6 bases). V was shortened by 0 bases and J by 14 bases, with 10 bases between the two germline ends. The germline gives CDR1 MNHEY, CDR2 SVGEGT. The CDR3 runs 11 residues. The CDR3 DNA sequence: TGTGCCAGCAGTTACTCAGGGGGTCTTACCTTC. It codes for CASSYSGGLTF.

This CDR3 reads CASSFYLAGGNEQFF. CDR3 nucleotide sequence: TGTGCCAGCAGTTTCTATCTAGCGGGGGGCAATGAGCAGTTCTTC. The chain recombines TRBV12-3 or TRBV12-4 with TRBJ2-1; 11 bases are shared with TRBD2. This CDR3 is built from 15 residues. The V and J ends lost 3 bases and 6 bases, in that order; junction bases with no gene match: 4.

The V and J genes are TRBV7-6 and TRBJ2-2; 7 positions agree with TRBD2. The germline V gene has CDR1 SGHVS and CDR2 FNYEAQ. V was clipped by 0 bases and J by 6 bases; unmatched bases: 4. The CDR3 has 15 residues. In nucleotides, the CDR3 is TGTGCCAGCAGCTTAGCGGGAGGGTTCCCCGGGGAGCTGTTTTTT. Protein product: CASSLAGGFPGELFF.

The chain recombines TRBV20-1 with TRBJ2-1; TRBD2 agrees at 9 bases. The J segment lost 9 bases and the V segment lost 3 bases, leaving 6 bases of the junction unmatched. Germline CDR1 and CDR2: DFQATT and SNEGSKA (reference sequence). CDR3 length: 13 amino acids. The CDR3 DNA is TGCAGTGCTAGTCCAGCGGGGGGTCCTGAGCAGTTCTTC. Translation gives CSASPAGGPEQFF.

The sample holds many counts of this clonotype. The J gene is TRBJ2-7, the V gene TRBV4-2; weak D call: TRBD1 (6 bases). CDR1 and CDR2 from the germline V gene are LGHNA and YNFKEQ. Trimming left V 0 bases short and J 0 bases short, with 12 bases between. The CDR3 is 16 amino acids. The CDR3: CASSQDIRGSSYEQYF. Written as DNA, the CDR3 is TGTGCCAGCAGCCAAGATATCAGGGGATCCTCCTACGAGCAGTACTTC.

This clonotype was picked up a small number of times. The rearrangement uses TRBV24-1 and TRBJ2-4; D gene ambiguous. Trimming shortened V by 10 bases and J by 5 bases, and 11 bases separated the two germline ends. Germline loops: CDR1 KGHDR, CDR2 SFDVKD. CDR3 size: 12 residues. The CDR3 nucleotides read TGTGCCACGGTACTGTTCGAAAACATTCAGTACTTC. Translated, it gives CATVLFENIQYF.

The chain uses TRBV27 and TRBJ2-5; a possible D gene is TRBD2 (6 bases). V lost 6 bases, J lost 2 bases, and 16 bases lay in between. The CDR3 is made up of 15 amino acids. Germline V lookup: CDR1 MNHEY, CDR2 SMNVEV (reference sequence). This CDR3 reads CASRSAGRGQETQYF. The CDR3 nucleotides are TGTGCCAGCAGAAGCGCGGGACGGGGACAAGAGACCCAGTACTTC.

This clonotype was seen at least ten times. The chain recombines TRBV7-8 with TRBJ2-6; D might be TRBD1 (6 bases). V lost 10 bases to trimming and J lost 2 bases, with 30 bases between them. Germline V lookup: CDR1 SGHVS, CDR2 FQNEAQ. This CDR3 is built from 20 residues. CDR3 DNA sequence: TGTGCCACCCCTCCGTCGGGGTCCTCTCAGGGGCGCCCTGGGGCCAACGTCCTGACTTTC. This codes for CATPPSGSSQGRPGANVLTF.

At least ten counts were recorded for this clonotype. This sequence joins TRBV5-1 and TRBJ2-2; unclear D gene. This CDR3 has 14 residues. Trimming took 3 bases from V and 6 from J, leaving 12 bases between them. Germline V gene lookup returns CDR1 SGHRS and CDR2 YFSETQ. The CDR3 loop reads CASSWQGVPGELFF. For the CDR3, the DNA is TGCGCCAGCAGCTGGCAAGGTGTTCCCGGGGAGCTGTTTTTT.

This clonotype has a count of ten or more. The rearrangement uses TRBV7-2 and TRBJ1-6; possible D gene TRBD1, 6 bases. Germline V CDR1 and CDR2: SGHTA, FQGNSA. The CDR3 extends over 15 amino acids. V gave up 7 bases and J gave up 5 bases, with 15 bases separating them. In nucleotides, the CDR3 is TGTGCCAGCACGACGGGGGGCACCCATAATTCACCCCTCCACTTT. Its protein is CASTTGGTHNSPLHF.

This clonotype was detected a few times. The chain links TRBV24-1 to TRBJ2-1, with 10 bases identical to TRBD2. The V gene end was trimmed by 7 bases and the J gene end by 7 bases; junction bases not matched to a gene: 3. Germline V gene lookup returns CDR1 KGHDR and CDR2 SFDVKD. The CDR3 loop spans 13 amino acids. CDR3 sequence: CATRAGGPNEQFF. In DNA form, the CDR3 reads TGTGCCACCAGAGCGGGGGGGCCAAATGAGCAGTTCTTC.

There are many counts of this clonotype. The chain is built from TRBV6-4 and TRBJ1-6, with D unclear. V lost 2 bases and J lost 4, with 6 bases in between. The CDR3 consists of 14 residues. The germline gives CDR1 MRHNA, CDR2 SNTAGT. The CDR3 DNA is TGTGCCAGCAGTGACAACGGGTATAATTCACCCCTCCACTTT. Residues: CASSDNGYNSPLHF.

This clonotype was counted between two and nine times. The chain combines TRBV5-4 with TRBJ2-2, with D tentatively TRBD1 (6 bases). The germline V gene encodes CDR1 SGHNT and CDR2 YYREEE (reference sequence). This CDR3 region has 15 residues. Trimming cost V 4 bases and J 3 bases, with 13 bases left between them. Written as DNA, the CDR3 is TGTGCCAGCAGCCTCAGACAGGACTACACCGGGGAGCTGTTTTTT. Protein sequence: CASSLRQDYTGELFF.

This clonotype has a count of ten or more. This chain joins TRBV9 and TRBJ2-7, with D perhaps TRBD1 or TRBD2 (5 bases each). This CDR3 region has 15 residues. Germline V CDR1 and CDR2: SGDLS, YYNGEE. The V gene lost 4 bases and the J gene lost 3 bases, with 17 bases spanning the gap. CDR3 nucleotide sequence: TGTGCCAGCAGCCCTCAGGGCACGGGGATCTACGAGCAGTACTTC. Protein: CASSPQGTGIYEQYF.

This chain joins TRBV12-3 or TRBV12-4 and TRBJ2-3, with 14 positions matching TRBD2. There are 19 residues in the CDR3. The V segment lost 3 bases and the J segment 1 base; nucleotides outside the gene matches: 9. CDR3 sequence reads: CASSFSFRGLAGGTDTQYF. CDR3 bases: TGTGCCAGCAGTTTTTCGTTTAGGGGACTAGCGGGGGGCACAGATACGCAGTATTTT.

The sample holds a few counts of this clonotype. V is TRBV6-7 and J is TRBJ2-3; 10 bases line up with TRBD2. TRBV6-7 is an ORF; its function is uncertain. The ends lost 5 bases at V and 5 bases at J; junction bases unmatched: 7. This CDR3 has 15 amino acids. CDR3 protein: CASSAPGLAKDTQYF. In DNA form, the CDR3 reads TGTGCCAGCAGTGCCCCGGGACTAGCGAAAGATACGCAGTATTTT.

This clonotype was counted at least ten times. The chain uses TRBV27 and TRBJ2-5, with 11 bases fitting TRBD1. Germline CDR1 and CDR2: MNHEY and SMNVEV (reference sequence). The CDR3 has 19 amino acids. V was pared by 8 bases and J by 5 bases, with 22 bases of the junction left unmatched. CDR3 in amino acids: CASFPRSGVRTGGRETQYF. CDR3 nucleotides: TGTGCCAGCTTCCCGAGGTCTGGGGTAAGGACAGGGGGCCGGGAGACCCAGTACTTC.

This clonotype came up a few times. The chain combines TRBV13 with TRBJ1-4, with a tentative D call TRBD1 (5 bases). Per the germline V gene, CDR1 is PRHDT and CDR2 is FYEKMQ (reference sequence). CDR3 length equals 13 residues. V gave up 4 bases and J gave up 7 bases, with 10 bases separating them. In DNA form, the CDR3 reads TGTGCCAGCAGCTACCGGGACCCTGAAAAACTGTTTTTT. Its protein product is CASSYRDPEKLFF.

This rearrangement joins TRBV6-6 to TRBJ1-6; no clear D. Germline CDR1 reads MNHNY; CDR2 reads SVGAGI (reference sequence). The V and J ends lost 7 bases and 0 bases respectively, with 7 bases between them. The CDR3 sequence is 14 residues long. CDR3 in amino acids: CASIDSSYNSPLHF. CDR3 DNA: TGTGCCAGCATTGATAGCTCCTATAATTCACCCCTCCACTTT.